A single sample is the source of the 26 T cell receptor beta chains below, sequenced in a study of metastatic and nonmetastatic thyroid tumors. Treatment of any kind had been given to no patient before thyroid surgery. TCRdb reassembled clones from the PCR reads with MiXCR. Of about 16,000 clones listed, 20% to 30% are singletons. The sample comprised adjacent normal tissue. These receptors were collected from a female donor with papillary thyroid cancer or a benign thyroid nodule (not recorded which). Some clones in this sample may be carry-over from other donors' samples.

About this clone: Other DNA sequences in the sample encode the same CDR3. The chain recombines TRBV7-3 with TRBJ1-3; D is possibly TRBD1 (6 bases). The V end lost 1 base, the J end lost 3 bases, and 10 bases lay between the germline ends. Germline assignment: CDR1 SGHTA and CDR2 FQGTGA. This CDR3 is 15 amino acids long. The DNA of the CDR3 is TGTGCCAGCAGCTTAAACGGGGGCTTTGGAAACACCATATATTTT. It translates to CASSLNGGFGNTIYF.

The chain uses TRBV12-3 or TRBV12-4 and TRBJ2-3; weak D call: TRBD1 (5 bases). V dropped 7 bases and J dropped 2 bases, with 10 bases sitting between them. This CDR3 has 13 amino acids. The CDR3 is CASNTGITDTQYF. The DNA for the CDR3 is TGTGCCAGCAATACAGGAATCACAGATACGCAGTATTTT.

This clone occurred a few times. The chain is built from TRBV2 and TRBJ2-7; TRBD1 agrees at 8 bases. The CDR3 is 15 residues long. Germline V CDR1 and CDR2: SNHLY, FYNNEI. V lost 5 bases, J lost 1 base, and 7 bases stayed unmatched. Here the CDR3 DNA reads TGTGCCAGCAGTCAACGACAGGGGATATCCTACGAGCAGTACTTC. This translates into CASSQRQGISYEQYF.

The V and J genes are TRBV4-1 and TRBJ2-7, with D possibly TRBD2 on 6 matching bases. The germline V and J ends were trimmed by 2 bases and 0 bases, with 17 bases remaining between them. Germline V gene lookup returns CDR1 MGHRA and CDR2 YSYEKL. CDR3 size: 17 residues. The CDR3 DNA follows: TGCGCCAGCAGCCAAATAGCTGGGGAGGCGAGCTCCTACGAGCAGTACTTC. It codes for CASSQIAGEASSYEQYF.

This clone was picked up a small number of times. The junction departs from germline at one end; a sequencing error may be responsible. The rearrangement uses TRBV28 and TRBJ1-1; D is unresolved. Per the germline V gene, CDR1 is MDHEN and CDR2 is SYDVKM. The CDR3 is made up of 12 amino acids. CDR3: CLGGRGNTEAFF. CDR3 sequence (DNA): TGCCTTGGAGGGCGAGGGAACACTGAAGCTTTCTTT. Together with reference TRBV28 and TRBJ1-1, the CDR3 gives the full variable domain: DVKVTQSSRYLVKRTGEKVFLECVQDMDHENMFWYRQDPGLGLRLIYFSYDVKMKEKGDIPEGYSVSREKKERFSLILESASTNQTSMYLCLGGRGNTEAFFGQGTRLTVV.

This clone was picked up one time. The genes are TRBV20-1 and TRBJ2-1, with D possibly matching TRBD2 (5 bases). This CDR3 is 15 amino acids long. The germline V and J ends were trimmed by 0 bases and 9 bases, with 18 bases remaining between them. The germline gives CDR1 DFQATT, CDR2 SNEGSKA (reference sequence). CDR3 loop: CSARELWECTFEQFF. CDR3 DNA: TGCAGTGCTAGAGAATTATGGGAGTGTACTTTTGAGCAGTTCTTC.

The chain carries TRBV27 and TRBJ2-3; D is unclear. The germline gives CDR1 MNHEY, CDR2 SMNVEV (reference sequence). The CDR3 consists of 15 residues. V shed 2 bases and J shed 0 bases, with 9 bases lying between them. Here the CDR3 reads CASSLRTASTDTQYF. The CDR3 DNA reads TGTGCCAGCAGTTTAAGGACGGCTAGCACAGATACGCAGTATTTT.

This CDR3 reads CASSLAHSSYNEQFF. The CDR3 bases are TGTGCCAGCAGCTTAGCGCACAGCTCCTACAATGAGCAGTTCTTC. V and J are TRBV7-6 and TRBJ2-1, with D unclear. Germline V lookup: CDR1 SGHVS, CDR2 FNYEAQ. This CDR3 has 15 residues. V was trimmed by 0 bases and J by 0 bases, leaving 6 bases between them.

In its sample, this clone ranks as medium-sized. The rearrangement uses TRBV7-8 and TRBJ1-5, with TRBD1 identical over 7 bases. J was trimmed by 5 bases and V by 1 base; bases with no gene match: 5. CDR1 and CDR2 from the germline V gene are SGHVS and FQNEAQ. CDR3 size: 15 residues. CDR3 in DNA: TGTGCCAGCAGCTTAGAAGGGGGCAGTTATCAGCCCCAGCATTTT. Residues: CASSLEGGSYQPQHF.

A few counts support this clone. The rearrangement links TRBV6-1 to TRBJ2-7; 7 bases align to TRBD1. There are 14 residues in the CDR3. After removal of 5 bases from V and 2 bases from J, the junction contained 6 bases not matched to a gene. Germline CDR1 is MNHNS and CDR2 is SASEGT. This CDR3 reads CASSQQGHPYEQYF. The CDR3 region has the DNA TGTGCCAGCAGTCAACAGGGGCACCCCTACGAGCAGTACTTC.

This clone was seen many times. The rearrangement uses TRBV6-1 and TRBJ1-3, with D hard to call. Deletions cut 4 bases from V and 2 bases from J, with 6 bases between. CDR3 length: 13 residues. Germline V CDR1 and CDR2: MNHNS, SASEGT. CDR3 sequence: CASSVVTGNTIYF. CDR3 bases: TGTGCCAGCAGTGTTGTTACTGGAAACACCATATATTTT.

The chain uses TRBV20-1 and TRBJ2-2; 8 bases agree with TRBD1. The CDR3 covers 16 residues. The V and J ends lost 2 bases and 2 bases, in that order; junction bases with no gene match: 7. The germline CDR1 and CDR2 sequences are DFQATT and SNEGSKA (reference sequence). CDR3 sequence reads: CSARMGQEVNTGELFF. The DNA for the CDR3 is TGCAGTGCTAGAATGGGACAGGAGGTCAACACCGGGGAGCTGTTTTTT.

CDR3 in amino acids: CASSGTGNQPQHF. The CDR3 DNA follows: TGTGCCAGCAGCGGGACAGGGAATCAGCCCCAGCATTTT. The chain links TRBV2 to TRBJ1-5; 9 nucleotides line up with TRBD1. The CDR3 runs to 13 residues. With V trimmed by 6 bases and J by 4 bases, 1 base remained unmatched. In germline, CDR1 is SNHLY, CDR2 FYNNEI.

The CDR3, as DNA: TGTGCCATCAGAGGGGCTAGTGGGTCAGAGATGGAGACCCAGTACTTC. Translating it yields CAIRGASGSEMETQYF. The chain combines TRBV10-3 with TRBJ2-5; TRBD1 is a possible D gene (5 bases). Germline lookup yields CDR1 ENHRY and CDR2 SYGVKD. Trimming removed 6 bases from V and 5 bases from J, with 22 bases in between. The CDR3 length is 16 residues.

This rearrangement joins TRBV19 to TRBJ2-3, with 9 bases fitting TRBD1. Looked up from germline, CDR1 is LNHDA and CDR2 is SQIVND (reference sequence). V was clipped by 6 bases and J by 2 bases; unmatched bases: 3. The CDR3 covers 14 residues. The chain's CDR3 is CASSRDRDTDTQYF. CDR3 DNA: TGTGCCAGTAGCAGGGACAGGGACACAGATACGCAGTATTTT.

The chain couples TRBV28 to TRBJ1-5; 7 positions match TRBD1. This CDR3 contains 15 residues. Germline lookup yields CDR1 MDHEN and CDR2 SYDVKM. V was pared by 5 bases and J by 9 bases, with 13 bases of the junction left unmatched. The CDR3 nucleotides are TGTGCCAGCAGTACCCTCCTGGAGGGGGCTGCGCCCCAGCATTTT. Protein: CASSTLLEGAAPQHF.

The gene calls are TRBV30 and TRBJ2-2; D is possibly TRBD2 (5 bases). The CDR3 spans 13 residues. Germline V CDR1 and CDR2: GTSNPN, SVGIG (reference sequence). V lost 1 base to trimming and J lost 4 bases, with 7 bases between them. The CDR3 DNA follows: TGTGCCTGGAGTGGTACTAGCACCGGGGAGCTGTTTTTT. Protein sequence: CAWSGTSTGELFF.

This clone has only a few counts. In the same sample, other DNA sequences code for this CDR3. CDR3 in amino acids: CASSLSGTRPYEQYF. As DNA, the CDR3 is TGTGCCAGCAGTCTCTCAGGGACACGTCCCTACGAGCAGTACTTC. The chain joins TRBV27 to TRBJ2-7, with a weak D call TRBD1 (6 bases). This CDR3 has 15 residues. Per germline, CDR1 MNHEY and CDR2 SMNVEV (reference sequence). The V end was cut by 5 bases, the J end by 2 bases, with 16 bases between.

The sample holds a few counts of this clone. The rearrangement uses TRBV6-2 or TRBV6-3 and TRBJ1-1, with TRBD1 identical over 9 bases. V lost 4 bases, J lost 2 bases, and 8 bases stayed unmatched. Germline assignment: CDR1 MNHEY and CDR2 SVGEGT. The CDR3 loop spans 16 amino acids. CDR3 sequence reads: CASSFWTGVFNTEAFF. The CDR3, as DNA: TGTGCCAGCAGTTTCTGGACAGGGGTTTTCAACACTGAAGCTTTCTTT.

The V and J genes are TRBV11-2 and TRBJ2-7; 7 positions match TRBD2. Per germline, CDR1 SGHAT and CDR2 FQNNGV. J was trimmed by 1 base and V by 5 bases; bases with no gene match: 14. CDR3 length equals 17 residues. CDR3 in DNA: TGTGCCAGCAGCCCCGGCGTGGCGGGAGATCTTTCCTACGAGCAGTACTTC. Translation gives CASSPGVAGDLSYEQYF. The entire variable domain, with the rest obtained from reference TRBV11-2 and TRBJ2-7, is as follows: EAGVAQSPRYKIIEKRQSVAFWCNPISGHATLYWYQQILGQGPKLLIQFQNNGVVDDSQLPKDRFSAERLKGVDSTLKIQPAKLEDSAVYLCASSPGVAGDLSYEQYFGPGTRLTVT.

The chain couples TRBV11-1 to TRBJ1-3; 10 bases map to TRBD1. The ends lost 3 bases at V and 0 bases at J; junction bases unmatched: 8. CDR1 and CDR2 from the germline V gene are SGHAT and FQDESV (reference sequence). The CDR3 consists of 18 residues. DNA for the CDR3: TGTGCCAGCAGCTTTGAACCGGGACAGGGGAGCTCTGGAAACACCATATATTTT. This gives the protein CASSFEPGQGSSGNTIYF. The variable domain in full, completed from reference TRBV11-1 and TRBJ1-3, reads EAEVAQSPRYKITEKSQAVAFWCDPISGHATLYWYRQILGQGPELLVQFQDESVVDDSQLPKDRFSAERLKGVDSTLKIQPAELGDSAMYLCASSFEPGQGSSGNTIYFGEGSWLTVV.

The V and J genes are TRBV20-1 and TRBJ1-5; D remains unclear. Deletions cut 4 bases from V and 0 bases from J, with 13 bases between. Germline V lookup: CDR1 DFQATT, CDR2 SNEGSKA (reference sequence). The CDR3 is 15 amino acids. In DNA form, the CDR3 reads TGCAGTGCTACGCGGGGAAGTAATAGCAATCAGCCCCAGCATTTT. Translated: CSATRGSNSNQPQHF.

This clone was picked up many times. Written as DNA, the CDR3 is TGCGCCAGCAGTGAGTCGAAAGCGGGCGGCTACAATGAGCAGTTCTTC. This encodes CASSESKAGGYNEQFF. This rearrangement joins TRBV10-1 to TRBJ2-1, with a weak D call TRBD2 (6 bases). V lost 0 bases to trimming and J lost 3 bases, with 12 bases between them. The germline gives CDR1 WNHNN, CDR2 SYGVQD (reference sequence). The CDR3 consists of 16 residues.

The chain is built from TRBV30 and TRBJ2-5; D is uncertain. With 2 bases removed from V and 1 base from J, the gap between germline ends came to 11 bases. Germline V gene data show CDR1 as GTSNPN and CDR2 as SVGIG (reference sequence). The CDR3 spans 14 residues. CDR3 DNA sequence: TGTGCCTGGAGTTATTTGGGGTCCCAAGAGACCCAGTACTTC. Its translation is CAWSYLGSQETQYF.

The chain uses TRBV11-2 and TRBJ2-3; no reliable D call. Germline CDR1 SGHAT, CDR2 FQNNGV. V gave up 1 base and J gave up 5 bases, with 7 bases separating them. CDR3 length: 13 residues. The CDR3 nucleotides read TGTGCCAGCAGCTTAGCACCCATAGATACGCAGTATTTT. This encodes CASSLAPIDTQYF.

In this sample, this clone turned up a few times. The J gene is TRBJ2-3, the V gene TRBV12-3 or TRBV12-4; 10 positions match TRBD2. Unmatched junction bases numbered 6, after V lost 6 bases and J lost 6 bases. The CDR3 totals 14 residues. CDR3 nucleotides: TGTGCCAGCAGCAATCTAGCGGGAGTGGATACGCAGTATTTT. Protein product: CASSNLAGVDTQYF.